These T cell receptor beta chains were read from a single sample in a study of blood T cell repertoires in COVID-19. The table came from immunoSEQ multiplex PCR; TCRdb's copy has only in-frame clones and leaves some out. In the table there are a few hundred thousand clones, 70% to 85% of which are singletons. Sequenced sample: PBMCs or T cells enriched from blood (not recorded which). Every receptor here comes from a middle-aged man who had recovered from COVID-19. Each CDR3 is given with its conserved first and last residue. Each record gives: CDR3 length, clone size, V gene, D gene, J gene, CDR3 protein. D genes are given only for firm matches. Rows may omit the clone size; those that give it use once, few, many or a size class.

len: 14; abundance: -; v_gene: TRBV5-1; d_gene: TRBD2; j_gene: TRBJ2-2; CDR3aa: CASSAGEGTGELFF
len: 17; abundance: -; v_gene: TRBV12-1; d_gene: -; j_gene: TRBJ1-1; CDR3aa: CASSSDTDSTLNTEAFF
len: 14; abundance: -; v_gene: TRBV11-3; d_gene: -; j_gene: TRBJ2-7; CDR3aa: CASSSGYGSYEQYF
len: 17; abundance: -; v_gene: TRBV24-1; d_gene: TRBD1; j_gene: TRBJ2-2; CDR3aa: CATSDPLDRGNTGELFF
len: 18; abundance: -; v_gene: TRBV10-3; d_gene: -; j_gene: TRBJ2-1; CDR3aa: CAISGIADRIRSYNEQFF
len: 13; abundance: -; v_gene: TRBV10-3; d_gene: TRBD2; j_gene: TRBJ2-7; CDR3aa: CAAAGTSSYEQYF
len: 14; abundance: -; v_gene: TRBV2; d_gene: TRBD1; j_gene: TRBJ2-3; CDR3aa: CASKNDRATDTQYF
len: 14; abundance: once; v_gene: TRBV24-1; d_gene: TRBD1; j_gene: TRBJ2-1; CDR3aa: CATSGQGAGDEQFF
len: 16; abundance: many; v_gene: TRBV27; d_gene: -; j_gene: TRBJ2-1; CDR3aa: CASSLERGLRGNEQFF
len: 15; abundance: -; v_gene: TRBV11-3; d_gene: TRBD1; j_gene: TRBJ2-2; CDR3aa: CASSLGTGNTGELFF
len: 15; abundance: -; v_gene: TRBV5-5; d_gene: TRBD1; j_gene: TRBJ2-7; CDR3aa: CASSEGQSSSYEQYF
len: 15; abundance: -; v_gene: TRBV28; d_gene: -; j_gene: TRBJ1-5; CDR3aa: CASSQLRTVNQPQHF
len: 14; abundance: -; v_gene: TRBV7-9; d_gene: -; j_gene: TRBJ2-5; CDR3aa: CASSLGTEQETQYF
len: 17; abundance: -; v_gene: TRBV5-4; d_gene: -; j_gene: TRBJ1-3; CDR3aa: CASSFGSGPVRGNTIYF
len: 15; abundance: -; v_gene: TRBV5-4; d_gene: TRBD1; j_gene: TRBJ1-5; CDR3aa: CASSPGTGINQPQHF
len: 13; abundance: few; v_gene: TRBV11-3; d_gene: -; j_gene: TRBJ2-1; CDR3aa: CASSLGGGDEQFF
len: 13; abundance: -; v_gene: TRBV28; d_gene: -; j_gene: TRBJ1-6; CDR3aa: CASDQIGDSPLHF
len: 17; abundance: few; v_gene: TRBV7-2; d_gene: -; j_gene: TRBJ1-5; CDR3aa: CASSTDSRGVGNQPQHF
len: 15; abundance: -; v_gene: TRBV6-5; d_gene: -; j_gene: TRBJ2-1; CDR3aa: CASSIRGTVNNEQFF
len: 18; abundance: -; v_gene: TRBV9; d_gene: TRBD2; j_gene: TRBJ2-7; CDR3aa: CASSVRDAGLAGTYEQYF
len: 17; abundance: -; v_gene: TRBV27; d_gene: -; j_gene: TRBJ2-7; CDR3aa: CASSLKAVGRATYEQYF
len: 14; abundance: -; v_gene: TRBV5-1; d_gene: -; j_gene: TRBJ2-5; CDR3aa: CASRRLGVGETQYF
len: 14; abundance: -; v_gene: TRBV24-1; d_gene: TRBD1; j_gene: TRBJ2-5; CDR3aa: CATSLAGGLETQYF